This entry concerns a single T cell receptor (beta chain). These data are taken from a study of blood T cell repertoires in COVID-19. Study details: PBMCs, B-cell-depleted T cells, or T cells were the source of the cDNA or gDNA that made up the material.

As processed by the authors: Amplification from reference gene primers served as the basis for estimated nucleated cell counts. The assay was immunoSEQ multiplex PCR, and TCRdb's table has in-frame clones only and misses some. V and J calls and clone size are those listed in that table; D and trimming were worked out from the DNA. The data show about 320,000 clones, under 95% seen once. The length of the CDR3 is 11 residues. The germline V and J ends were trimmed by 6 bases and 11 bases, with 13 bases remaining between them. In germline, CDR1 is MGHDK, CDR2 SYGVNS. The sequencing sample was made of PBMCs or T cells enriched from blood (not recorded which). The chain is built from TRBV25-1 and TRBJ1-1; D is unresolved. The receptor was derived from a man aged 55 to 70 who had recovered from COVID-19. The CDR3 loop is CASSVLNSAFF. CDR3 DNA sequence: TGTGCCAGCAGCGTACTCAACTCGGCTTTCTTT.